The rows below give T cell receptor beta chains drawn from one sample of a study of Ad26.COV2.S vaccination and SARS-CoV-2 variants. The data were produced by immunoSEQ multiplex PCR, yet TCRdb's version contains in-frame clones alone and is incomplete. The sample consists of roughly 300,000 clones, approximately 90% of them appearing once. Sequences were derived from peripheral blood, sampled in a trial of Ad26.COV2.S vaccine versus placebo. These receptor sequences come from a person aged 18 to 59 who received the Ad26.COV2.S COVID-19 vaccine or a placebo. The conserved cysteine and the conserved F or W are not part of the CDR3 here.

V gene,J gene,CDR3 protein
TRBV4-2,TRBJ1-6,ASSHGYSSYNSPLH
TRBV6-4,TRBJ2-1,ASSDSSRDYNEQF
TRBV5-1,TRBJ2-7,ASAPEALSYEQY
TRBV29-1,TRBJ1-2,SVDRARTNYGYT
TRBV25-1,TRBJ1-2,ASSDRQSASYGYT
TRBV9,TRBJ2-1,ASSESGGAYNEQF
TRBV6-2/TRBV6-3,TRBJ1-5,ASSYRDPTRDRGYVRSQH
TRBV18,TRBJ2-7,ASSPLGSPYEQY
TRBV3-1/TRBV3-2,TRBJ2-7,ASSSLAGGWNEQY
TRBV21-1,TRBJ1-5,ASTGTGNQPQH
TRBV3-1/TRBV3-2,TRBJ2-2,ASSPTGRKTGELF
TRBV6-5,TRBJ2-7,ASSYTESSYEQY
TRBV5-1,TRBJ1-4,ASSLSQGPATNEKLF
TRBV9,TRBJ1-3,ASSVVGSGNTIY
TRBV5-1,TRBJ1-6,ASSIGNNSPLH
TRBV5-3,TRBJ2-5,ARSLTSGIGETQY
TRBV5-4,TRBJ2-5,ASRVQGIETQY
TRBV28,TRBJ2-7,ASSRAGGAPYEQY
TRBV28,TRBJ2-7,ASRPGPNPEQY
TRBV25-1,TRBJ1-2,ASNQANYGYT
TRBV7-2,TRBJ2-5,ASSLVGETQY
TRBV28,TRBJ2-5,ASSPTGTKETQY
TRBV7-3,TRBJ1-4,ASSPAGALGNEKLF
TRBV27,TRBJ1-2,PPRGGNYGYT
TRBV9,TRBJ2-5,ASSPHLAGEAQY